Below, 22 T cell receptor beta chains from the same sample are listed, as sequenced in a study of T cells in Graves' hyperthyroidism and ophthalmopathy. Amplification yielded TCR beta CDR3 regions, with RNA transcripts as the source. Researchers ran a first-round RT-PCR on the TCR CDR3 using the HTBI primer set. TCRdb ran MiXCR on the multiplex PCR reads and lists one entry per CDR3 protein. The sample records about half a million distinct CDR3 sequences, roughly 23% being singletons. Sequenced: blood. These receptors originate from a woman in her 70s with Graves' ophthalmopathy.

This clonotype was seen a few times. This chain links TRBV6-1 with TRBJ2-7; 12 bases are a match to TRBD2. The CDR3 length is 19 residues. Looked up from germline, CDR1 is MNHNS and CDR2 is SASEGT. V was clipped by 5 bases and J by 0 bases; unmatched bases: 14. Written as DNA, the CDR3 is TGTGCCAGCAGTTCAGACAGACCAACTAGCGGGAGGATCTCCTACGAGCAGTACTTC. Protein: CASSSDRPTSGRISYEQYF.

This clonotype was picked up a small number of times. The V gene is TRBV7-3, the J gene TRBJ1-2; D is unresolved. V was trimmed by 5 bases and J by 6 bases, leaving 13 bases between them. Germline V gene sequence: CDR1 SGHTA, CDR2 FQGTGA. The CDR3 runs to 13 residues. CDR3 DNA sequence: TGTGCCAGCAGCCAAGGGCCCGGGAATGGCTACACCTTC. This gives the protein CASSQGPGNGYTF.

In its sample, this clonotype was seen a few times. The chain joins TRBV11-3 to TRBJ1-2; 8 positions match TRBD1. V was clipped by 6 bases and J by 4 bases; unmatched bases: 7. CDR3 length: 14 amino acids. Germline V CDR1 and CDR2: SGHNT, YENEEA. The CDR3 DNA is TGTGCCAGCAGAAGACAGGGGTCGCGCTATGGCTACACCTTC. Protein product: CASRRQGSRYGYTF.

The V gene is TRBV4-1, the J gene TRBJ2-5; D may be TRBD2 (5 bases). Trimming removed 10 bases from V and 7 bases from J, with 22 bases in between. The CDR3 contains 14 residues. CDR1 and CDR2 (germline): MGHRA, YSYEKL. CDR3 sequence: CATTAGSPDGTQYF. CDR3 in DNA: TGCGCCACGACTGCGGGTAGCCCAGACGGGACCCAGTACTTC.

The chain joins TRBV28 to TRBJ2-2; possible D gene TRBD1, 5 bases. The CDR3 is 15 amino acids. The V gene lost 2 bases and the J gene lost 1 base, with 8 bases spanning the gap. The V gene's germline CDR1 is MDHEN and CDR2 SYDVKM. CDR3 in amino acids: CASSLNTGNTGELFF. The DNA for the CDR3 is TGTGCCAGCAGTTTAAACACAGGGAACACCGGGGAGCTGTTTTTT.

This clonotype came up many times. The V and J genes are TRBV2 and TRBJ2-7; TRBD2 matches 12 bases. This CDR3 region has 14 residues. The germline gives CDR1 SNHLY, CDR2 FYNNEI. With 4 bases clipped from V and 6 bases from J, the junction kept 4 bases outside the gene matches. CDR3 bases: TGTGCCAGCAGTGTGGGACTAGCGGGTCCCGAGCAGTACTTC. It specifies CASSVGLAGPEQYF.

This clonotype has just a few counts. CDR3 DNA sequence: TGTGCCAGCAGCGGAGCTACTGGGGCTAGCCGATACTCCTACGAGCAGTACTTC. It is translated as CASSGATGASRYSYEQYF. The chain uses TRBV7-9 and TRBJ2-7; D possibly matches TRBD1 or TRBD2 (5 bases each). The CDR3 spans 18 residues. CDR1 is SEHNR and CDR2 is FQNEAQ in the germline V gene (reference sequence). V lost 5 bases to trimming and J lost 0 bases, with 23 bases between them. The entire variable domain, with the rest obtained from reference TRBV7-9 and TRBJ2-7, is as follows: DTGVSQNPRHKITKRGQNVTFRCDPISEHNRLYWYRQTLGQGPEFLTYFQNEAQLEKSRLLSDRFSAERPKGSFSTLEIQRTEQGDSAMYLCASSGATGASRYSYEQYFGPGTRLTVT.

This clonotype was seen only a few times. The chain couples TRBV25-1 to TRBJ1-1; 7 bases are shared with TRBD1. Germline V gives CDR1 MGHDK, CDR2 SYGVNS. The CDR3 sequence is 14 residues long. V trimming: 8 bases; J trimming: 1 base; junction bases outside the gene matches: 7. CDR3 sequence (DNA): TGTGCCAGCGAAGAGACAGGGACGAACACTGAAGCTTTCTTT. It is translated as CASEETGTNTEAFF. The variable domain in full, with the rest retrieved from reference TRBV25-1 and TRBJ1-1, is EADIYQTPRYLVIGTGKKITLECSQTMGHDKMYWYQQDPGMELHLIHYSYGVNSTEKGDLSSESTVSRIRTEHFPLTLESARPSHTSQYLCASEETGTNTEAFFGQGTRLTVV.

This clonotype turned up a few times. V is TRBV20-1 and J is TRBJ2-7, with 8 bases aligning to TRBD1. There are 15 residues in the CDR3. Trimming took 5 bases from V and 0 from J; bases not matched to a gene: 9. Germline-derived CDR1 and CDR2 are DFQATT and SNEGSKA (reference sequence). The DNA of the CDR3 is TGCAGTGCTTACGGAGCCGGGACAGGCTCCTACGAGCAGTACTTC. Translation: CSAYGAGTGSYEQYF.

The chain has TRBV11-2 and TRBJ2-7; no firm D call. The ends were cut back, 0 bases at V and 2 bases at J, with 5 bases in the middle. Germline V lookup: CDR1 SGHAT, CDR2 FQNNGV. This CDR3 spans 13 amino acids. This CDR3 is CASSLDQPYEQYF. In DNA form, the CDR3 reads TGTGCCAGCAGCTTAGATCAGCCCTACGAGCAGTACTTC. Looking up the rest from reference TRBV11-2 and TRBJ2-7 gives the full variable domain: EAGVAQSPRYKIIEKRQSVAFWCNPISGHATLYWYQQILGQGPKLLIQFQNNGVVDDSQLPKDRFSAERLKGVDSTLKIQPAKLEDSAVYLCASSLDQPYEQYFGPGTRLTVT.

A few counts support this clonotype. The chain couples TRBV11-2 to TRBJ2-2; tentatively, D is TRBD2 (5 bases). The CDR3 is 15 amino acids. Germline CDR1 SGHAT, CDR2 FQNNGV. Trimming removed 6 bases from V and 6 bases from J, with 17 bases in between. The CDR3 DNA reads TGTGCCAGCAGTCTAAGCGGTTTATCGGCCGGGGAGCTGTTTTTT. This translates into CASSLSGLSAGELFF.

This clonotype was counted only a few times. The gene calls are TRBV30 and TRBJ2-7; 7 positions match TRBD1. Germline trimming cut 2 bases from V and 6 bases from J; bases unmatched to any gene: 13. From germline, CDR1 is GTSNPN and CDR2 SVGIG (reference sequence). CDR3 length: 15 residues. CDR3 DNA: TGTGCCTGGAGTTTCCCGGCGGCAGGGGGAGCCGAGCAGTACTTC. Translated, it gives CAWSFPAAGGAEQYF.

The table lists this clonotype with many counts. V gene TRBV20-1 combines with J gene TRBJ2-1; TRBD2 is a possible D gene (5 bases). Germline CDR1 reads DFQATT; CDR2 reads SNEGSKA (reference sequence). The CDR3 sequence is 11 residues long. V was cut by 0 bases and J by 8 bases, with 5 bases left in between. CDR3 nucleotides: TGCAGTGCTAGAGATAGCGATGAGCAGTTCTTC. It specifies CSARDSDEQFF.

CDR3: CSADSGLAAHNEQFF. The CDR3, as DNA: TGCAGTGCTGATTCTGGACTAGCGGCACACAATGAGCAGTTCTTC. The chain links TRBV20-1 to TRBJ2-1; 10 bases agree with TRBD2. Per the germline V gene, CDR1 is DFQATT and CDR2 is SNEGSKA (reference sequence). Trimming cost V 5 bases and J 5 bases; bases outside gene matches: 9. The CDR3 loop spans 15 amino acids.

The chain recombines TRBV3-1 with TRBJ2-7, with 7 nucleotides matching TRBD2. In germline, CDR1 is LGHDT, CDR2 YNNKEL (reference sequence). J lost 3 bases, V lost 0 bases, and 14 bases had no gene match. The CDR3 loop spans 18 amino acids. CDR3 DNA sequence: TGTGCCAGCAGCCAAGAAACTTCCGGGTTAGCGGGCCACTACGAGCAGTACTTC. Translated, it gives CASSQETSGLAGHYEQYF.

This clonotype showed up many times. The rearrangement joins TRBV2 to TRBJ2-1, with a tentative D call TRBD1 (5 bases). CDR1 and CDR2 from the germline V gene are SNHLY and FYNNEI. V dropped 5 bases and J dropped 9 bases, with 11 bases sitting between them. CDR3 length equals 12 residues. CDR3 DNA: TGTGCCAGCAGTCAGGGAATTGGTGAGCAGTTCTTC. Encoded protein: CASSQGIGEQFF.

V usage is TRBV12-3 or TRBV12-4 and J usage is TRBJ1-2; no clear D gene. The CDR3 is 14 amino acids. Trimming removed 2 bases at V and 5 bases at J, with 12 bases between. The CDR3 DNA is TGTGCCAGCAGTTTACGCGGTTTGCGGTATGGCTACACCTTC. It yields the protein CASSLRGLRYGYTF.

V is TRBV9 and J is TRBJ2-3; 8 nucleotides align to TRBD2. Germline loops: CDR1 SGDLS, CDR2 YYNGEE. The J segment lost 6 bases and the V segment lost 4 bases, leaving 13 bases of the junction unmatched. The CDR3 is 16 amino acids. The CDR3 DNA follows: TGTGCCAGCAGCCCAAAAGCGGGAGATACATCCGATACGCAGTATTTT. Translated: CASSPKAGDTSDTQYF.

In DNA form, the CDR3 reads TGCGCCAGCAGCCAACTAGGGAGATACTCCTACAATGAGCAGTTCTTC. Translating gives CASSQLGRYSYNEQFF. V gene TRBV4-1 combines with J gene TRBJ2-1, with D possibly being TRBD2 (5 bases). The CDR3 contains 16 residues. The germline gives CDR1 MGHRA, CDR2 YSYEKL. Deletions cut 2 bases from V and 0 bases from J, with 11 bases between.

This clonotype was detected many times. The V call is TRBV3-1, the J call TRBJ2-7, with D possibly TRBD2 on 5 matching bases. The length of the CDR3 is 15 residues. V was pared by 2 bases and J by 4 bases, with 15 bases between. Germline assignment: CDR1 LGHDT and CDR2 YNNKEL (reference sequence). The CDR3 DNA reads TGTGCCAGCAGCCAACAGCCCAGTGGGAGTTACGAGCAGTACTTC. Translated: CASSQQPSGSYEQYF.

The rearrangement links TRBV3-1 to TRBJ1-5; no reliable D call. Germline V gene lookup returns CDR1 LGHDT and CDR2 YNNKEL (reference sequence). This CDR3 region has 14 residues. V lost 1 base to trimming and J lost 5 bases, with 9 bases between them. CDR3: CASSQGGGYQPQHF. The CDR3 DNA reads TGTGCCAGCAGCCAAGGAGGTGGTTATCAGCCCCAGCATTTT. Full variable domain (remainder filled in from reference TRBV3-1 and TRBJ1-5): DTAVSQTPKYLVTQMGNDKSIKCEQNLGHDTMYWYKQDSKKFLKIMFSYNNKELIINETVPNRFSPKSPDKAHLNLHINSLELGDSAVYFCASSQGGGYQPQHFGDGTRLSIL.

The chain combines TRBV20-1 with TRBJ2-7, with 9 bases that match TRBD1. CDR1 DFQATT and CDR2 SNEGSKA come from the germline V gene (reference sequence). This CDR3 has 14 residues. The trim removed 2 bases at V and 2 bases at J, leaving 4 bases unmatched. The CDR3 protein is CSARRDRGTYEQYF. CDR3 bases: TGCAGTGCTAGACGAGACAGGGGGACCTACGAGCAGTACTTC.